This T cell receptor (beta chain) is from a study of CD8+CD57+ T cells in acquired aplastic anemia. Overall study results and limits: Almost 30 shared CD8+ CDR3s appeared highly expressed within patients' immunodominant clones.

Researchers used genomic DNA as the template to profile TCR beta VDJ and CDR3. Using its own MiXCR run on the reads, TCRdb lists one record per CDR3 protein. The sample has under 250,000 distinct CDR3 sequences; 45% to 50% are singletons. V lost 2 bases to trimming and J lost 1 base, with 11 bases between them. In germline, CDR1 is SGHVS, CDR2 FQNEAQ. The length of the CDR3 is 16 residues. By flow cytometry, patients selected for sequencing had shown an expansion of CD8+CD57+ cells. All patients had severe acquired aplastic anemia. This clonotype was observed a single time. Its antigen remains unidentified.

The material sequenced was sorted CD4+, CD8+, or CD8+CD57+ T cells (not recorded which) from PBMCs. The V and J genes are TRBV7-8 and TRBJ2-2; no definite D call. The receptor comes from a human donor with aplastic anemia. CDR3: CASSLQGTLNTGELFF. In DNA, the CDR3 is TGTGCCAGCAGCTTACAAGGCACACTGAACACCGGGGAGCTGTTTTTT. The full variable domain, rest sourced from reference TRBV7-8 and TRBJ2-2, is GAGVSQSPRYKVAKRGQDVALRCDPISGHVSLFWYQQALGQGPEFLTYFQNEAQLDKSGLPSDRFFAERPEGSVSTLKIQRTQQEDSAVYLCASSLQGTLNTGELFFGEGSRLTVL.